This T cell receptor beta chain was profiled in a study of shared clonotypes between healthy human individuals. Findings and limits, study-wide: Naive CD4 clonotypes overlapped across a few donors at around 4.7%.

There were no recent acute infections or vaccinations among the donors, who were healthy HIV-negative adults. Of note for this clone: The antigen remains undetermined.

Profiling relied on immunoSEQ multiplex PCR, and the TCRdb table lists in-frame clones only, not all of them. The sample has a few million clones, 85% to 95% seen once. Germline assignment: CDR1 SGHTA and CDR2 FQGNSA. V lost 4 bases and J lost 4; bases outside the gene matches: 4. The CDR3 sequence is 14 residues long. The rearrangement joins TRBV7-2 to TRBJ1-2; 9 bases are shared with TRBD1. The sequenced sample consisted of naive CD4+ T cells sorted from blood. The sample's subset: CD45RA+ positively selected. The clonotype comes from a man younger than 35 in good health. In DNA form, the CDR3 reads TGTGCCAGCAGCTCTTCGGGACAGGGCTATGGCTACACCTTC. Translating it yields CASSSSGQGYGYTF.